These 19 T cell receptor beta chains originate from one sample sequenced in a study of blood T cell repertoires in COVID-19. Using immunoSEQ multiplex PCR, the repertoire was profiled, and TCRdb retains in-frame clones only, with some absent. This sample yields more than 150,000 clones, of which approximately 90% are seen a single time; around 12% belongs to the top ten. Input material: peripheral blood. These receptor sequences come from a woman in her 70s with COVID-19, enrolled during active disease.

V usage is TRBV13 and J usage is TRBJ2-3, with D possibly being TRBD2 (5 bases). The V gene's germline CDR1 is PRHDT and CDR2 FYEKMQ (reference sequence). The CDR3 runs 15 residues. V lost 2 bases to trimming and J lost 4 bases, with 13 bases between them. The chain's CDR3 is CASSLSGSGADTQYF. As DNA, the CDR3 is TGTGCCAGCAGCTTAAGTGGGAGTGGGGCAGATACGCAGTATTTT.

The chain couples TRBV19 to TRBJ1-5; D not certain. Per germline, CDR1 LNHDA and CDR2 SQIVND (reference sequence). The V end was cut by 2 bases, the J end by 4 bases, with 6 bases between. The CDR3 consists of 13 residues. Here the CDR3 DNA reads TGTGCCAGTAGTATAACCGGGAATCAGCCCCAGCATTTT. Residues: CASSITGNQPQHF.

The chain's CDR3 is CASSLTPAAGSGNTIYF. The CDR3 DNA follows: TGTGCCAGCAGCTTAACTCCGGCGGCTGGATCAGGAAACACCATATATTTT. The chain links TRBV7-8 to TRBJ1-3; D gene uncertain. Trimming took off 2 bases at V and 4 bases at J, with 18 bases between the two ends. The CDR3 has 17 amino acids. Germline CDR1 SGHVS, CDR2 FQNEAQ.

This chain links TRBV28 with TRBJ2-7; TRBD2 matches 8 bases. The germline gives CDR1 MDHEN, CDR2 SYDVKM. The CDR3 consists of 16 residues. The V segment lost 2 bases and the J segment 4 bases; nucleotides outside the gene matches: 10. CDR3 amino acids: CASSLRPAGDRYEQYF. The CDR3 DNA sequence: TGTGCCAGCAGTTTACGTCCAGCGGGAGATAGGTACGAGCAGTACTTC. The whole variable domain, remainder taken from reference TRBV28 and TRBJ2-7, is DVKVTQSSRYLVKRTGEKVFLECVQDMDHENMFWYRQDPGLGLRLIYFSYDVKMKEKGDIPEGYSVSREKKERFSLILESASTNQTSMYLCASSLRPAGDRYEQYFGPGTRLTVT.

The rearrangement links TRBV20-1 to TRBJ1-2; 7 nucleotides line up with TRBD1. V lost 7 bases and J lost 3; bases outside the gene matches: 2. Per the germline V gene, CDR1 is DFQATT and CDR2 is SNEGSKA (reference sequence). The length of the CDR3 is 11 residues. CDR3 sequence: CSGTGDYGYTF. Written as DNA, the CDR3 is TGCAGTGGAACAGGGGACTATGGCTACACCTTC.

The rearrangement joins TRBV9 to TRBJ1-5, with 7 bases fitting TRBD1. CDR1 is SGDLS, CDR2 YYNGEE, per germline. V dropped 0 bases and J dropped 9; count of bases not matched to a gene: 3. The CDR3 sequence is 13 residues long. The CDR3 DNA reads as TGTGCCAGCAGCGTAGGAGGGGGCAGGCCCCAGCATTTT. It translates to CASSVGGGRPQHF.

The chain recombines TRBV4-3 with TRBJ2-1, with TRBD2 matching over 11 bases. Germline lookup yields CDR1 LGHNA and CDR2 YSLEER. The V gene end was trimmed by 1 base and the J gene end by 0 bases; junction bases not matched to a gene: 8. The length of the CDR3 is 19 residues. Written as DNA, the CDR3 is TGCGCCAGCAGCCAAGTGGCTAGCGGGAGGCCGAGCTCCTACAATGAGCAGTTCTTC. This sequence encodes CASSQVASGRPSSYNEQFF.

This clone rates as medium-sized. The chain employs TRBV5-5 and TRBJ1-1, with D tentatively TRBD1 (5 bases). The length of the CDR3 is 16 residues. With 0 bases removed from V and 1 base from J, the gap between germline ends came to 13 bases. Germline loops: CDR1 SGHKS, CDR2 YYEKEE (reference sequence). This CDR3 is CASSLAGRGSNTEAFF. The CDR3 DNA reads TGTGCCAGCAGCTTGGCGGGGCGGGGGTCGAACACTGAAGCTTTCTTT.

The V gene is TRBV3-1 (or the pseudogene TRBV3-2), the J gene TRBJ1-5; 8 bases line up with TRBD1. V shed 4 bases and J 7 bases; nucleotides not matched to a gene: 9. The CDR3 spans 15 residues. In germline, CDR1 is LGHDT, CDR2 YNNKEL (reference sequence). The CDR3 loop reads CASSPQTGAAQPQHF. CDR3 DNA: TGTGCCAGCAGCCCCCAGACAGGGGCCGCCCAGCCCCAGCATTTT.

This clone has just one count. The chain recombines TRBV28 with TRBJ1-2; D is perhaps TRBD1 (6 bases). The CDR3 runs to 15 residues. V lost 1 base and J lost 5, with 14 bases in between. Germline CDR1 reads MDHEN; CDR2 reads SYDVKM. The CDR3 DNA is TGTGCCAGCAGTTTATCGGGGGGCGGGGAGTATGGCTACACCTTC. This gives the protein CASSLSGGGEYGYTF.

The V call is TRBV19, the J call TRBJ1-4; D gene ambiguous. V was clipped by 6 bases and J by 8 bases, with 13 bases between them. Germline-derived CDR1 and CDR2 are LNHDA and SQIVND (reference sequence). The length of the CDR3 is 13 residues. CDR3 DNA sequence: TGTGCCAGTAGCTGGGCGCTTTGGGAAAAACTGTTTTTT. Translating it yields CASSWALWEKLFF.

This sequence joins TRBV28 and TRBJ1-6; 8 bases line up with TRBD1. The V gene's germline CDR1 is MDHEN and CDR2 SYDVKM. The junction had 9 bases not matched to a gene; V was cut back by 10 bases and J by 10 bases. The CDR3 totals 13 residues. The chain's CDR3 is CATVDRVGSPLHF. CDR3 sequence (DNA): TGTGCCACCGTGGACAGGGTCGGGTCACCCCTCCACTTT.

The chain joins TRBV27 to TRBJ2-1; D might be TRBD1 (6 bases). Germline CDR1 and CDR2: MNHEY and SMNVEV (reference sequence). The CDR3 is 15 residues long. V lost 0 bases and J lost 2, with 8 bases in between. The CDR3 coding sequence is TGTGCCAGCAGTTTATCCAGGGGCACCTACAATGAGCAGTTCTTC. Translation gives CASSLSRGTYNEQFF.

The chain has TRBV3-1 (or the pseudogene TRBV3-2) and TRBJ2-5; TRBD1 matches 11 bases. Trimming cost V 4 bases and J 6 bases; bases outside gene matches: 4. Germline assignment: CDR1 LGHDT and CDR2 YNNKEL (reference sequence). This CDR3 region has 14 residues. CDR3 region: CASSRRTGGQTQYF. CDR3 bases: TGTGCCAGCAGCCGACGGACAGGGGGCCAGACCCAGTACTTC.

The chain carries TRBV15 and TRBJ1-2; 7 positions agree with TRBD1. Germline CDR1 and CDR2: LNHNV and YYDKDF (reference sequence). V lost 1 base and J lost 2; bases outside the gene matches: 4. The CDR3 is 15 residues long. The DNA for the CDR3 is TGTGCCACCAGCAGAGGTCAGGGGGTGAACTATGGCTACACCTTC. Residues: CATSRGQGVNYGYTF.

This CDR3 reads CASSRGQSDNEQFF. The CDR3 DNA sequence: TGCGCCAGCAGCCGCGGACAGTCTGACAATGAGCAGTTCTTC. The genes are TRBV5-1 and TRBJ2-1; the D gene is possibly TRBD1 (6 bases). V was trimmed by 4 bases and J by 5 bases, leaving 13 bases between them. The CDR3 is 14 amino acids. The germline gives CDR1 SGHRS, CDR2 YFSETQ.

The V and J genes are TRBV21-1 and TRBJ2-3; the table's D call TRBD1 went unverified against the DNA. TRBV21-1 has pseudogene status. CDR3 length: 13 residues. The CDR3 sequence: CASEGQLTDTQYF. DNA for the CDR3: TGTGCCAGCGAAGGACAGCTCACAGATACGCAGTATTTT.

The chain joins TRBV11-2 to TRBJ1-1; 8 bases agree with TRBD1. Germline V CDR1 and CDR2: SGHAT, FQNNGV. The CDR3 spans 16 residues. Losses at the gene ends were 3 bases for V and 0 bases for J; bases not matched to a gene: 6. The CDR3 sequence: CASSFRDRRMNTEAFF. CDR3 sequence (DNA): TGTGCCAGCAGCTTTCGGGACAGGAGGATGAACACTGAAGCTTTCTTT.

The V and J genes are TRBV29-1 and TRBJ2-7; 11 bases line up with TRBD1. Germline values: CDR1 SQVTM, CDR2 ANQGSEA. V shed 6 bases, J shed 5 bases, and the junction held 6 bases outside the gene matches. The CDR3 covers 13 residues. The DNA of the CDR3 is TGCAGCGTCTTGGACAGGGGGCGTCACGAGCAGTACTTC. This encodes CSVLDRGRHEQYF.